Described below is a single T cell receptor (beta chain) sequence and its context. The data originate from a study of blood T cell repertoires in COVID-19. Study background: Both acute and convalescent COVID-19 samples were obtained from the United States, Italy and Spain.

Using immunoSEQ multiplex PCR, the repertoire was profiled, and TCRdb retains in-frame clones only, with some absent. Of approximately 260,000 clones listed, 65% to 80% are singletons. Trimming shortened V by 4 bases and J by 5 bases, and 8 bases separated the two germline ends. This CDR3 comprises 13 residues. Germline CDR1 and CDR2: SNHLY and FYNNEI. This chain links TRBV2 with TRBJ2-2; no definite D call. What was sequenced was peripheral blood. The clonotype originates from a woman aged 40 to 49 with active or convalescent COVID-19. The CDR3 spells CASSVSGTGELFF. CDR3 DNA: TGTGCCAGCAGTGTTTCCGGGACCGGGGAGCTGTTTTTT.